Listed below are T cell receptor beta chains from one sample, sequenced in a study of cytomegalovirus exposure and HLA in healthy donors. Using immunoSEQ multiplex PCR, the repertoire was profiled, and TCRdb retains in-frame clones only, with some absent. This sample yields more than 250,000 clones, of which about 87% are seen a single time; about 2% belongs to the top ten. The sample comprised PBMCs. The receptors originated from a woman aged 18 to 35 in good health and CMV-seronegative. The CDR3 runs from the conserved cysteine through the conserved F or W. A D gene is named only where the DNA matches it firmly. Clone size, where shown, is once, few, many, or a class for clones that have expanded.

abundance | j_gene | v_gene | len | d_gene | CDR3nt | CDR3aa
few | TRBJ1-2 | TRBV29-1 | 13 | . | TGCAGCGCCCACAGGGAGGGTAACTATGGCTACACCTTC | CSAHREGNYGYTF
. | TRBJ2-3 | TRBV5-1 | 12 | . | TGCGCCAGCAGCTTCGACACCTATACGCAGTATTTT | CASSFDTYTQYF
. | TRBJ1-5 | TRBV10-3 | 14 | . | TGTGCCATCAGGGGCGGGACTCAGGGTCAGCCCCAGCATTTT | CAIRGGTQGQPQHF
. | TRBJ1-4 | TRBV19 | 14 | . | TGTGCCAGTAGTATCTCACAGGTGAATGAAAAACTGTTTTTT | CASSISQVNEKLFF
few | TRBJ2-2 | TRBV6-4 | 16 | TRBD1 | TGTGCCAGCAGTGACGGCCAGGGGGCCGGCACCGGGGAGCTGTTTTTT | CASSDGQGAGTGELFF
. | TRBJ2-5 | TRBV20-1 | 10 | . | TGCAGTGCTAGCTCAGAGACCCAGTACTTC | CSASSETQYF
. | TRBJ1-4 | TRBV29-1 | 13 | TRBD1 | TGCAGCGTCCCCGGGACAGGGCATGAAAAACTGTTTTTT | CSVPGTGHEKLFF
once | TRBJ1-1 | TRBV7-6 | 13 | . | TGTGCCAGCAGCTTTGGGGGCGTCACTGAAGCTTTCTTT | CASSFGGVTEAFF
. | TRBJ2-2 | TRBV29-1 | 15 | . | TGCAGCTTCTCTATGGGGGGGCTCAACACCGGGGAGCTGTTTTTT | CSFSMGGLNTGELFF
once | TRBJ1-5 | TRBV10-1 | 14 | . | TGCGCCAGCAGTGAGTCGGGGACAAATCAGCCCCAGCATTTT | CASSESGTNQPQHF
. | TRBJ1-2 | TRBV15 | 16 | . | TGTGCCACCAGCAGAGATCTTATCGGCCAGGGCTATGGCTACACCTTC | CATSRDLIGQGYGYTF
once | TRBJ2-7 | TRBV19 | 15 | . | TGTGCCAGTAGCATGGACAGCCAAAAGTCCTACGAGCAGTACTTC | CASSMDSQKSYEQYF
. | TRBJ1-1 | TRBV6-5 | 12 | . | TGTGCCAGCGGTTATGCGGGCACTGAAGCTTTCTTT | CASGYAGTEAFF
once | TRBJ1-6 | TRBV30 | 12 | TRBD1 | TGTGCCTGTATACAGGGGAGGTCACCCCTCCACTTT | CACIQGRSPLHF
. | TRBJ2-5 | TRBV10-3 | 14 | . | TGTGCCATCAGTGAGGGGGCGTCGGGTGAGACCCAGTACTTC | CAISEGASGETQYF
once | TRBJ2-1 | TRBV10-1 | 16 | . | TGCGCCAGCAGTGAGGGCAGGGGTCCGGCTACTAATGAGCAGTTCTTC | CASSEGRGPATNEQFF
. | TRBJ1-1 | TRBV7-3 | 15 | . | TGTGCCAGCAGCCCCCGGCCAGGGCCGAACACTGAAGCTTTCTTT | CASSPRPGPNTEAFF
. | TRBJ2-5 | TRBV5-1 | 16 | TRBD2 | TGCGCCAGCAGCCCAGGTCAACTAGCGGCTCAAGAGACCCAGTACTTC | CASSPGQLAAQETQYF
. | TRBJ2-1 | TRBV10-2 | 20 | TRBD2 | TGCGCCAGCAGTGAGTCTTCCCTGACTAGCGGGGGCCCAGGGGGCAATGAGCAGTTCTTC | CASSESSLTSGGPGGNEQFF
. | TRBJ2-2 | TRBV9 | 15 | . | TGTGCCAGCAGCGTTTCCACAGGGAACACCGGGGAGCTGTTTTTT | CASSVSTGNTGELFF
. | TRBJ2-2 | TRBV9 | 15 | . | TGTGCCAGCAGCGTAGGGGGGGGGCAGGCCGGGGAGCTGTTTTTT | CASSVGGGQAGELFF
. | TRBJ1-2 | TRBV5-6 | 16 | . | TGTGCCAGCAGCTGGGGGCAGGGCACGTCCAACTATGGCTACACCTTC | CASSWGQGTSNYGYTF
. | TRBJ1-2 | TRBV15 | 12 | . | TGTGCCACCCAAACAGGGAACTATGGCTACACCTTC | CATQTGNYGYTF
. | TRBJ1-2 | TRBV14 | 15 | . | TGTGCCAGCAGCATGGACACCCGATGGGGCTATGGCTACACCTTC | CASSMDTRWGYGYTF
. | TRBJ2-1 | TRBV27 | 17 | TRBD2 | TGTGCCAGCAGTCGGATCCTCAGCGGGGGTGCTTACAATGAGCAGTTCTTC | CASSRILSGGAYNEQFF
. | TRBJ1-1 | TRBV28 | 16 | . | TGTGCCAGCAGTTTATACTCCCCGACGGGGAACACTGAAGCTTTCTTT | CASSLYSPTGNTEAFF
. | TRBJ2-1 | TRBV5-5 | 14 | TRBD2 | TGTGCCAGCAGCTTGGCCAATACAGGACTAGATGAGTTCTTC | CASSLANTGLDEFF
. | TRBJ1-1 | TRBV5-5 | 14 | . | TGTGCCAGCAGCCCGGGACACCGGAACACTGAAGCTTTCTTT | CASSPGHRNTEAFF
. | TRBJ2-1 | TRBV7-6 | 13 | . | TGTGCCAGCAGCTTAGGACCGGGGAATGAGCAGTTCTTC | CASSLGPGNEQFF
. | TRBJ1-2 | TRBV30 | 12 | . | TGTGCCTGGAGTGTACTCAACTATGGCTACACCTTC | CAWSVLNYGYTF
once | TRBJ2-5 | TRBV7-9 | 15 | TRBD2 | TGTGCCAGCAGTGTTGGGACTAGCTTTCAAGAGACCCAGTACTTC | CASSVGTSFQETQYF
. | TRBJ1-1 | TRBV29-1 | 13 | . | TGCAGCACCTACCGGGACACCCCTGCTGAAGCTTTCTTT | CSTYRDTPAEAFF
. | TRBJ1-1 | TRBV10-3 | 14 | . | TGTGCCATCAGTGAGACAGGGAAGGGGACTGAAGCTTTCTTT | CAISETGKGTEAFF
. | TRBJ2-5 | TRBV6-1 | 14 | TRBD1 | TGTGCCAGCAGTGTGGGACAGGGGGCGCGGACCCAGTACTTC | CASSVGQGARTQYF
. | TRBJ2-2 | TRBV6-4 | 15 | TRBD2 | TGTGCCAGCAGACCGAGCGGGGGGGCCGACGGGGAGCTGTTTTTT | CASRPSGGADGELFF
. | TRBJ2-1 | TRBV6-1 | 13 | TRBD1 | TGTGCCAGCCGGACAGGGGTTTACAATGAGCAGTTCTTC | CASRTGVYNEQFF
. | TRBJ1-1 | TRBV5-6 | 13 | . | TGTGCCAGCAGCTTGGTTCGAGGCACTGAAGCTTTCTTT | CASSLVRGTEAFF
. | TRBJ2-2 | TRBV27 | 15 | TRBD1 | TGTGCCAGCAGCCCGACAGGGTCGGGCACCGGGGAGCTGTTTTTT | CASSPTGSGTGELFF
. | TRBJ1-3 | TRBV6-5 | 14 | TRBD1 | TGTGCCAGCAGTCCAAGACAGGGAGAAAACACCATATATTTT | CASSPRQGENTIYF
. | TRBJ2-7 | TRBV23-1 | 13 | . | TGCGCCAGCAGTCAATACTCGTCTGGCGAGCAGTACTTC | CASSQYSSGEQYF
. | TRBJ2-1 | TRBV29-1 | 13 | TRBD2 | TGCAGCGTTACTAGCGGGGGGGCCAATGAGCAGTTCTTC | CSVTSGGANEQFF
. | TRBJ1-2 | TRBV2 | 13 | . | TGTGCCAGCAGTGATCAGGGTGGCTATGGCTACACCTTC | CASSDQGGYGYTF
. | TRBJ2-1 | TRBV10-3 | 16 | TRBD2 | TGTGCCATCAGCCCGACTAGCGGGGGTAGGGGTGAATGGCAGTTCTTC | CAISPTSGGRGEWQFF
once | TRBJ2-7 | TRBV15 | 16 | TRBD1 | TGTGCCACCAGCAGAGAATCACAGGGGGGCACCTACGAGCAGTACTTC | CATSRESQGGTYEQYF
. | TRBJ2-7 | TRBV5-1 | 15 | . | TGCGCCAGCAGCCCCCGACAGTCCGGTGAAGGGGAGCAGTACTTC | CASSPRQSGEGEQYF
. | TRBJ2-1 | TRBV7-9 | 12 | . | TGTGCCAGCGCAGCGGGCTCGAATGAGCAGTTCTTC | CASAAGSNEQFF
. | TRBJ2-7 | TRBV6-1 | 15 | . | TGTGCCAGCACCCCCCCTACAGGGTTCTCCTACGAGCAGTACTTC | CASTPPTGFSYEQYF
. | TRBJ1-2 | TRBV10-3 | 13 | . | TGTGCCATCACTACGGGGTCGGCCTATGGCTACACCTTC | CAITTGSAYGYTF
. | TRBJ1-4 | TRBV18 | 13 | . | TGTGCCAGCTCACCATCGTCTAATGAAAAACTGTTTTTT | CASSPSSNEKLFF
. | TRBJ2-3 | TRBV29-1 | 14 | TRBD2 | TGCAGTTCCCTGGGGCGGGGGGGCCCAGATACGCAGTATTTT | CSSLGRGGPDTQYF
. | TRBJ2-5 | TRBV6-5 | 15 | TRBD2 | TGTGCCAGCAGGAAACTAGCGGACAAAAAAGAGACCCAGTACTTC | CASRKLADKKETQYF
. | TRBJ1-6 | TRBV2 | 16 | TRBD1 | TGTGCCAGCAGTGAACCCGGGGACAGGGATAATTCCCCCCTCCACTTT | CASSEPGDRDNSPLHF
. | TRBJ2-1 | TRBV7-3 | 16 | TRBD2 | TGTGCCAGCAGCTTAGTTCCGGGGGGCTCCTACAATGAGCAGTTCTTC | CASSLVPGGSYNEQFF
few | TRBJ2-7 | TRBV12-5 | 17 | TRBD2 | TGTGCTAGTGGTTTGGAAGGGGCCGGGACTAGCAGATACGAGCAGTACTTC | CASGLEGAGTSRYEQYF
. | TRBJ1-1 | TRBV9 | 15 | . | TGTGCCAGCAGCTTGACCGGAAGGGGGAACACTGAAGCTTTCTTT | CASSLTGRGNTEAFF
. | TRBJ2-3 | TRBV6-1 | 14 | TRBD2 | TGTGCCAGCAGCCGGGACTACGCCCCAGATACGCAGTATTTT | CASSRDYAPDTQYF
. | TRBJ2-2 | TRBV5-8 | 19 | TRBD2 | TGTGCCAGCAGCAACAGACTAGCGGGGGGTGTACCGCGAACCGGGGAGCTGTTTTTT | CASSNRLAGGVPRTGELFF
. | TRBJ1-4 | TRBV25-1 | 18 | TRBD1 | TGTGCCAGCAGTGGGGGGACAGGGACCCCTGCAACTAATGAAAAACTGTTTTTT | CASSGGTGTPATNEKLFF
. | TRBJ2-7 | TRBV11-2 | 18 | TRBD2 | TGTGCCAGCAGCTTAGGGATAGGGAGCGGGGGGGCCGCCTACGAGCAGTACTTC | CASSLGIGSGGAAYEQYF